Listed below are T cell receptor beta chains from one sample, sequenced in a study of vaccination effects on CD4 cells after COVID-19. The table came from immunoSEQ multiplex PCR; TCRdb's copy has only in-frame clones and leaves some out. This sample has about 24,000 clones, with about 70% found just once. The antigens these receptors bind are not known. The material was CD4+ T cells from PBMCs cultured with SARS-CoV-2 spike peptides, obtained after COVID-19 vaccination. Receptor source: a human donor who received a COVID-19 vaccine. Both conserved end residues are part of each CDR3. D genes are given only for firm matches. A clone size is listed for some rows: how often the clone was seen (once, few, many), or a class if it is expanded.

>.|TRBJ1-2|.|TRBV24-1
CATSDFDRSYGYTF
TGTGCCACCAGTGATTTCGACAGGTCCTATGGCTACACCTTC
>.|TRBJ1-1|.|TRBV18
CASSPLNKMNTEAFF
TGTGCCAGCTCACCTCTAAACAAAATGAACACTGAAGCTTTCTTT
>.|TRBJ1-3|TRBD1|TRBV6-2/TRBV6-3
CASSYFRDSFSNTIYF
TGTGCCAGCAGTTACTTCCGGGACAGCTTTTCGAACACCATATATTTT
>.|TRBJ2-7|.|TRBV3-1/TRBV3-2
CASSLLGEPGLNEQYF
TGTGCCAGCAGCCTCCTGGGGGAGCCGGGGCTCAACGAGCAGTACTTC
>few|TRBJ2-3|.|TRBV27
CASSPRIRSTDTQYF
TGTGCCAGCAGTCCACGTATCAGGAGCACAGATACGCAGTATTTT
>.|TRBJ2-1|.|TRBV30
CAWSASAYNEQFF
TGTGCCTGGAGTGCGTCGGCGTACAATGAGCAGTTCTTC
>.|TRBJ1-1|TRBD1|TRBV29-1
CSVVPIRDRGRGRGLTEAFF
TGCAGCGTTGTTCCTATCCGAGACAGGGGGCGTGGGAGGGGGTTGACTGAAGCTTTCTTT
>.|TRBJ2-5|TRBD2|TRBV10-3
CAISESGLAWETQYF
TGTGCCATCAGTGAGTCGGGACTAGCTTGGGAGACCCAGTACTTC
>.|TRBJ2-7|TRBD2|TRBV11-3
CASSLDGREGRDEQYF
TGTGCCAGCAGCTTAGATGGGCGGGAGGGCCGCGACGAGCAGTACTTC
>.|TRBJ1-4|TRBD1|TRBV30
CACYRGTNEKLFF
TGTGCCTGCTACAGGGGAACTAATGAAAAACTGTTTTTT
>.|TRBJ1-1|.|TRBV27
CASSHPTAGVGTEAFF
TGTGCCAGCAGCCATCCAACCGCAGGGGTAGGCACTGAAGCTTTCTTT
>few|TRBJ1-2|.|TRBV25-1
CASSRAGDYGYTF
TGTGCCAGCAGCAGGGCGGGGGACTATGGCTACACCTTC
>few|TRBJ2-2|.|TRBV11-3
CASSTGTSKTGELFF
TGTGCCAGCAGCACCGGGACCTCTAAAACCGGGGAGCTGTTTTTT
>.|TRBJ1-1|.|TRBV6-5
CASSHSGQGAFF
TGTGCCAGCAGTCATTCGGGGCAGGGGGCTTTCTTT
>.|TRBJ2-3|.|TRBV6-6
CASRGGGTDTQYF
TGTGCCAGCAGGGGAGGCGGCACAGATACGCAGTATTTT
>.|TRBJ2-7|TRBD1|TRBV9
CASSKGQAVSYEQYF
TGTGCCAGCAGCAAAGGACAGGCAGTTTCCTACGAGCAGTACTTC
>.|TRBJ2-7|TRBD2|TRBV6-5
CASSYSSPGLAFEQYF
TGTGCCAGCAGTTACTCCTCTCCGGGACTAGCTTTTGAGCAGTACTTC
>.|TRBJ1-1|TRBD1|TRBV6-5
CASREDRRGTEAFF
TGTGCCAGCAGGGAGGACAGGCGGGGGACTGAAGCTTTCTTT
>.|TRBJ1-1|.|TRBV5-6
CASSLWDTTVSEAFF
TGTGCCAGCAGCTTGTGGGATACCACAGTATCCGAAGCTTTCTTT
>.|TRBJ2-2|.|TRBV27
CASSSGAGGELFF
TGTGCCAGCAGTTCAGGGGCGGGCGGGGAGCTGTTTTTT
>.|TRBJ2-1|.|TRBV11-3
CASSSAGSDEQFF
TGTGCCAGCAGCTCCGCCGGTAGCGATGAGCAGTTCTTC
>.|TRBJ1-4|TRBD1|TRBV4-1
CASSQSGTGKLTNEKLFF
TGCGCCAGCAGCCAGTCAGGGACAGGGAAGTTGACTAATGAAAAACTGTTTTTT
>.|TRBJ2-3|.|TRBV11-1
CASSPPSSSFQYF
TGTGCCAGCAGCCCACCATCTAGTTCCTTCCAGTATTTT
>.|TRBJ1-1|.|TRBV5-5
CASSLYQGMNTEAFF
TGTGCCAGCAGCTTGTACCAGGGGATGAACACTGAAGCTTTCTTT
>.|TRBJ2-1|.|TRBV6-2/TRBV6-3
CASSRTLSSYNEQFF
TGTGCCAGCAGCCGGACCTTAAGCTCCTACAATGAGCAGTTCTTC
>.|TRBJ1-1|.|TRBV10-3
CAISESTEAFF
TGTGCCATCAGTGAGTCAACTGAAGCTTTCTTT
>.|TRBJ1-1|.|TRBV6-5
CASRPEGNTEAFF
TGTGCCAGCAGGCCCGAGGGGAACACTGAAGCTTTCTTT
>.|TRBJ1-4|.|TRBV6-5
CASSLASTNEKLFF
TGTGCCAGCAGCCTTGCCTCAACTAATGAAAAACTGTTTTTT
>.|TRBJ2-1|.|TRBV6-4
CASSAQGRDEQFF
TGTGCCAGCAGCGCACAGGGCCGGGATGAGCAGTTCTTC
>.|TRBJ1-1|TRBD1|TRBV7-9
CASSLRFRITGGNTEAFF
TGTGCCAGCAGCTTACGTTTTAGGATTACAGGGGGGAACACTGAAGCTTTCTTT
>.|TRBJ1-6|.|TRBV3-1/TRBV3-2
CASSPLNSPLHF
TGTGCCAGCAGCCCCCTAAATTCACCCCTCCACTTT
>.|TRBJ1-2|.|TRBV6-5
CASSYSAGSLRGYTF
TGTGCCAGCAGTTACTCGGCCGGGAGCCTGAGGGGCTACACCTTC
>.|TRBJ2-3|.|TRBV18
CASSQTRGTDTQYF
TGTGCCAGCTCACAGACAAGGGGAACAGATACGCAGTATTTT
>few|TRBJ1-2|TRBD1|TRBV11-2
CASSWGETGRGYTF
TGTGCCAGCAGCTGGGGGGAGACAGGGAGGGGCTACACCTTC
>.|TRBJ1-5|TRBD1|TRBV18
CASSQGYRGTQPQHF
TGTGCCAGCTCCCAAGGTTACAGGGGGACACAGCCCCAGCATTTT
>once|TRBJ1-3|.|TRBV18
CASLGGDGTSGNTIYF
TGTGCCAGTTTGGGCGGGGACGGAACCTCTGGAAACACCATATATTTT
>once|TRBJ1-2|.|TRBV7-8
CASSRGGGGSIYGYTF
TGTGCCAGCAGCCGCGGGGGTGGGGGTTCCATCTATGGCTACACCTTC
>.|TRBJ2-5|.|TRBV5-6
CASSLDIQETQYF
TGTGCCAGCAGCTTGGACATCCAAGAGACCCAGTACTTC
>few|TRBJ1-2|TRBD1|TRBV3-1/TRBV3-2
CASSPGQFYGYTF
TGTGCCAGCAGCCCGGGACAGTTCTATGGCTACACCTTC
>.|TRBJ2-7|TRBD1|TRBV6-5
CASSSGTGGSSGQYF
TGTGCCAGCAGTTCCGGGACAGGGGGTAGTTCGGGGCAGTACTTC
>.|TRBJ1-1|TRBD1|TRBV4-2
CASSQQLTGTANTEAFF
TGTGCCAGCAGCCAACAGTTGACAGGGACGGCCAACACTGAAGCTTTCTTT
>.|TRBJ2-4|TRBD1|TRBV5-1
CASSLGQGKNIQYF
TGCGCCAGCAGCTTGGGACAGGGGAAAAACATTCAGTACTTC
>.|TRBJ2-3|.|TRBV7-2
CASSLSGSTDTQYF
TGTGCCAGCAGCTTAAGTGGTAGCACAGATACGCAGTATTTT
>few|TRBJ1-1|.|TRBV18
CASSPARTEAFF
TGTGCCAGCTCACCGGCTAGGACTGAAGCTTTCTTT
>.|TRBJ2-5|.|TRBV12-3/TRBV12-4
CASSGVGETQYF
TGTGCCAGCTCGGGAGTAGGAGAGACCCAGTACTTC
>.|TRBJ2-5|.|TRBV7-9
CASSSGAWNQETQYF
TGTGCCAGCAGTTCGGGAGCGTGGAATCAAGAGACCCAGTACTTC
>.|TRBJ2-5|TRBD2|TRBV4-2
CASSQAASGRAEETQYF
TGTGCCAGCAGCCAAGCGGCTAGCGGGAGGGCCGAGGAGACCCAGTACTTC
>.|TRBJ2-3|.|TRBV7-9
CASSRGATDTQYF
TGTGCCAGCAGCCGGGGGGCCACAGATACGCAGTATTTT
>.|TRBJ1-2|.|TRBV7-2
CASSLAPGANYGYTF
TGTGCCAGCAGCTTAGCTCCGGGGGCTAACTATGGCTACACCTTC
>.|TRBJ2-2|.|TRBV6-5
CASRDRANTGELFF
TGTGCCAGCAGGGACAGAGCGAACACCGGGGAGCTGTTTTTT
>.|TRBJ2-3|TRBD2|TRBV5-4
CASSLASGGPWNTDTQYF
TGTGCCAGCAGCTTGGCGAGCGGGGGGCCATGGAACACAGATACGCAGTATTTT
>.|TRBJ2-3|TRBD2|TRBV6-4
CASRHSGGGADTQYF
TGTGCCAGCAGACACTCCGGCGGGGGGGCCGATACGCAGTATTTT
>.|TRBJ2-7|.|TRBV5-1
CASSRRSAFSGSYEQYF
TGCGCCAGCAGCAGACGGTCAGCCTTTTCGGGGTCCTACGAGCAGTACTTC
>.|TRBJ1-5|TRBD1|TRBV7-8
CASSITGGADSNQPQHF
TGTGCCAGCAGCATAACAGGGGGCGCGGATAGCAATCAGCCCCAGCATTTT